The rows below give T cell receptor beta chains drawn from one sample of a study of cytomegalovirus exposure and HLA in healthy donors. Assay used: immunoSEQ multiplex PCR; TCRdb lists only in-frame clones, some missing. Of around 84,000 clones detected, roughly 80% appear once; the ten largest clones hold 3.3%. Sequencing used PBMCs. The receptor set was obtained from a man in his fifties in good health and CMV-seronegative. CDR3s include the opening cysteine and the closing phenylalanine or tryptophan. D genes are given only for firm matches. Only some rows state a clone size, as once, few, many or a class for expanded clones.

cdr3_nt	cdr3_aa	j_call	v_call	d_call	clone_size
TGTGCCAGCACAAGACAGAATGGCTACACCTTC	CASTRQNGYTF	TRBJ1-2	TRBV7-9	.	.
TGTGCCAGCAGCTTCGACAGGGGGCGAGGACCCCTCCACTTT	CASSFDRGRGPLHF	TRBJ1-6	TRBV5-8	TRBD1	.
TGCGCCAGCAGCTTGCTCAGGGCCACAGATACGCAGTATTTT	CASSLLRATDTQYF	TRBJ2-3	TRBV5-1	.	.
TGTGCCTGGACTAACCGAGAGACCCAGTACTTC	CAWTNRETQYF	TRBJ2-5	TRBV30	.	.
TGCGCCAGCAGCAAACGACAGGGTTCCTACAATGAGCAGTTCTTC	CASSKRQGSYNEQFF	TRBJ2-1	TRBV5-1	TRBD1	once
TGTGCCAGCAGCCGTTGGGACAGCCACACCGGGGAGCTGTTTTTT	CASSRWDSHTGELFF	TRBJ2-2	TRBV13	TRBD1	.
TGTGCCTGGAGTGTTGCGGAACCTAGGTACGAGCAGTACTTC	CAWSVAEPRYEQYF	TRBJ2-7	TRBV30	.	.
TGTGCCAGCAGCGAAAGACTAGCAATCAATGAGCAGTTCTTC	CASSERLAINEQFF	TRBJ2-1	TRBV9	TRBD2	once
TGTGCCAGCAGTCACGAAGGGGGCTCCAATTATGAGCAGTACTTC	CASSHEGGSNYEQYF	TRBJ2-7	TRBV7-8	TRBD1	.
TGTGCCAGCAGCTTAGCGGTCAGGGCCGGCTATGGCTACACCTTC	CASSLAVRAGYGYTF	TRBJ1-2	TRBV7-2	.	.
TGTGCCAGCAGTTTTGGCGAAGGGGGGACCCAGTACTTC	CASSFGEGGTQYF	TRBJ2-5	TRBV27	.	.
TGTGCCAGCAGTTCTGTAGATGGGCCCCAGCATTTT	CASSSVDGPQHF	TRBJ1-5	TRBV27	.	few
TGTGCCAGCAGTGGCCTTCGGGGGGTTGGGGACGAGCAGTACTTC	CASSGLRGVGDEQYF	TRBJ2-7	TRBV2	TRBD2	.
TGCGCCAGCAGCTTGGGACTAGCGGGGGGCGGAGAGACCCAGTACTTC	CASSLGLAGGGETQYF	TRBJ2-5	TRBV5-1	TRBD2	.
TGTGCCAGCAGTTTATCGGGAGCTCAGGACGGTCGGTCCTACGAGCAGTACTTC	CASSLSGAQDGRSYEQYF	TRBJ2-7	TRBV27	.	.
TGTGCCAGCAGCCCCGCAGGGAATATCTACGAGCAGTACTTC	CASSPAGNIYEQYF	TRBJ2-7	TRBV7-2	.	.
TGTGCCAGCACCGGGGGCGGGGGTTTGGAGACCCAGTACTTC	CASTGGGGLETQYF	TRBJ2-5	TRBV6-1	.	few
TGCGCCAGCAGGTCCGGGACAGGCTCCTACGAGCAGTACTTC	CASRSGTGSYEQYF	TRBJ2-7	TRBV5-1	TRBD1	.
TGTGCCAGCAGCTGGGGGACTAGCGAGGATACGCAGTATTTT	CASSWGTSEDTQYF	TRBJ2-3	TRBV7-3	TRBD2	.
TGTGCCAGCAGTTGGAGCTCCTATAATTCCCCCCTCCACTTT	CASSWSSYNSPLHF	TRBJ1-6	TRBV2	.	.
TGTGCCAGCTCGTCAGGGAACACTGAAGCTTTCTTT	CASSSGNTEAFF	TRBJ1-1	TRBV18	.	.
TGTGCCGGGAAGGGACTAGAAGGCAATGAGCAGTTCTTC	CAGKGLEGNEQFF	TRBJ2-1	TRBV2	TRBD2	.
TGTGCCAGCAGCTTCCGGTTACCGGGGAACACCGGGGAGCTGTTTTTT	CASSFRLPGNTGELFF	TRBJ2-2	TRBV5-6	.	once
TGCAGTGCTACAACAGGAGGCTACACCTTC	CSATTGGYTF	TRBJ1-2	TRBV20-1	.	.
TGTGCCAGCAGCTTAGGACAGGAAGCTTTCTTT	CASSLGQEAFF	TRBJ1-1	TRBV11-2	.	.
TGTGCCAGCAGCCCCAGCGACAGGGGGGAGGGACAGCCCCAGCATTTT	CASSPSDRGEGQPQHF	TRBJ1-5	TRBV6-4	TRBD1	.
TGTGCCAGCAGCTTAATCAGGGAACGGCCCCAGCATTTT	CASSLIRERPQHF	TRBJ1-5	TRBV7-2	.	.
TGTGCCAGCAGCCCCGGGACAGGGCTAGAGACCCAGTACTTC	CASSPGTGLETQYF	TRBJ2-5	TRBV7-3	TRBD1	once
TGTGCCAGCATGGCGACAGGCGGTTCACCCCTCCACTTT	CASMATGGSPLHF	TRBJ1-6	TRBV2	.	.
TGTGCCAGCAGCGTAGAAGGGAGTGAAGAGACCCAGTACTTC	CASSVEGSEETQYF	TRBJ2-5	TRBV9	.	.
TGTGCCAGCTCACTACGGACAGGGGATTTCTCTGGGGCCAACGTCCTGACTTTC	CASSLRTGDFSGANVLTF	TRBJ2-6	TRBV18	TRBD1	few
TGTGCCAGCAGCCAAGGTGAAGCAACCTCCTACGAGCAGTACTTC	CASSQGEATSYEQYF	TRBJ2-7	TRBV4-2	.	once
TGTGCCAGCAGCAAAGTTTCAGGCTCTAGCACAGATACGCAGTATTTT	CASSKVSGSSTDTQYF	TRBJ2-3	TRBV21-1	.	.
TGTGCCTGGAGTGTTGGCGGCTATGGCTACACCTTC	CAWSVGGYGYTF	TRBJ1-2	TRBV30	.	.
TGTGCCAGCAGCTCTCTGAGGAATGAGCAGTTCTTC	CASSSLRNEQFF	TRBJ2-1	TRBV13	.	.
TGTGCCAGCAGCCTTCGAGCGGCCCCCCCCTACAATGAGCAGTTCTTC	CASSLRAAPPYNEQFF	TRBJ2-1	TRBV14	.	.
TGCGCCAGCAGCTTGGGGGGGCGGGTGGATACGCAGTATTTT	CASSLGGRVDTQYF	TRBJ2-3	TRBV5-1	.	.
TGTGCCACCAGCAGAGATCGGGGATCTGGAAACACCATATATTTT	CATSRDRGSGNTIYF	TRBJ1-3	TRBV15	.	.
TGTGCCAGTAGTATCGCGGGGAACTATGGCTACACCTTC	CASSIAGNYGYTF	TRBJ1-2	TRBV19	.	.
TGCGCCAGCAGCCAGGGACGGACAGAGACCTTTGTCTATGGCTACACCTTC	CASSQGRTETFVYGYTF	TRBJ1-2	TRBV4-1	.	.
TGTGCCAGCAGCACAAGACAGTGGAACACTGAAGCTTTCTTT	CASSTRQWNTEAFF	TRBJ1-1	TRBV11-1	.	.
TGTGCCTTTCGCCGGGACAGGGGCACTGAAGCTTTCTTT	CAFRRDRGTEAFF	TRBJ1-1	TRBV30	TRBD1	.
TGTGCCAGCAGTTTCGAGCGGGGGGCAGGCACTGAAGCTTTCTTT	CASSFERGAGTEAFF	TRBJ1-1	TRBV28	.	.
TGTGCCAGCAGACAGGAGACCCAGTACTTC	CASRQETQYF	TRBJ2-5	TRBV7-9	.	.
TGTGCCAGTAGGAGGGGGAGGACTAGCGAGAACACCGGGGAGCTGTTTTTT	CASRRGRTSENTGELFF	TRBJ2-2	TRBV19	TRBD2	.
TGTGCCACCAGCAGAGATATGGGACAGACGCAGTATTTT	CATSRDMGQTQYF	TRBJ2-3	TRBV15	TRBD1	.
TGTGCCAGCAGTTCACAGGGTACTAACACTGAAGCTTTCTTT	CASSSQGTNTEAFF	TRBJ1-1	TRBV6-5	.	.
TGTGCCACCGGACAGGGTGGATTTGGCTACACCTTC	CATGQGGFGYTF	TRBJ1-2	TRBV18	TRBD1	.
TGTGCCAGCAGTGACCGACAGGGGCGAAAATACTATGGCTACACCTTC	CASSDRQGRKYYGYTF	TRBJ1-2	TRBV6-1	TRBD1	.
TGTGCCAGCCGGTCGCGCAAAATGAACACTGAAGCTTTCTTT	CASRSRKMNTEAFF	TRBJ1-1	TRBV6-5	.	.
TGTGCCAGCAGCCAAGATGGGAACAGGGGGTGGAAAGGTGAGCAGTTCTTC	CASSQDGNRGWKGEQFF	TRBJ2-1	TRBV4-2	TRBD1	.
TGTGCCAGCTCATCTCCGTATATGGAGGGCACAGGGGTTGAGCAGTACTTC	CASSSPYMEGTGVEQYF	TRBJ2-7	TRBV18	.	.
TGTGCCAGCAGCCCCCAGGGGGCAAGCTCCTATAATTCACCCCTCCACTTT	CASSPQGASSYNSPLHF	TRBJ1-6	TRBV7-9	TRBD1	.
TGTGCCAGCACCAGAGAGGGGGTAAACACCGGGGAGCTGTTTTTT	CASTREGVNTGELFF	TRBJ2-2	TRBV2	.	.
TGTGCCAGCAGCTTAGCCGAGGGTCGGGGTGAAGCTTTCTTT	CASSLAEGRGEAFF	TRBJ1-1	TRBV7-2	.	.
TGTGCCAGCAGCCTATTCCGAGGGCCTAGAAACACCATATATTTT	CASSLFRGPRNTIYF	TRBJ1-3	TRBV21-1	.	.
TGCGCCAGCAGCCAACGTGGGGGGGCTAATGAAAAACTGTTTTTT	CASSQRGGANEKLFF	TRBJ1-4	TRBV4-3	.	once
TGTGCCAGCAGTTTGGACAGGGGGATGAGCTATGGCTACACCTTC	CASSLDRGMSYGYTF	TRBJ1-2	TRBV7-6	TRBD1	.